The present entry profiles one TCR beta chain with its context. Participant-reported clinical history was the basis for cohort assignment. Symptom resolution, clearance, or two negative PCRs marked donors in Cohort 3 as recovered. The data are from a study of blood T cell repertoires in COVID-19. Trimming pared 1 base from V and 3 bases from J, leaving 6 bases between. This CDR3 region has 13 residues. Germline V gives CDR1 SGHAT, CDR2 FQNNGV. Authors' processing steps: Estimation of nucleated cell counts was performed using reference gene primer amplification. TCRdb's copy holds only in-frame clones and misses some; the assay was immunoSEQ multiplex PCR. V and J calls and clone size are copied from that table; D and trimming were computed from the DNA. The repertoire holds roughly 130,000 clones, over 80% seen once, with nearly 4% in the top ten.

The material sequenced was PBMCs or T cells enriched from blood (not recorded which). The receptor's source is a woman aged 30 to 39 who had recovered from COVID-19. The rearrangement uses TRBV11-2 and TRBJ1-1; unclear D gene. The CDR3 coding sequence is TGTGCCAGCAGCTTAGCCCTCTACACTGAAGCTTTCTTT. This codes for CASSLALYTEAFF.